This TCR beta chain was recorded in a study of blood T cell repertoires in COVID-19. Looking at the study overall: Sites in the United States, Italy and Spain provided acute and convalescent COVID-19 samples. PBMCs, B-cell-depleted T cells, or T cells provided the cDNA or gDNA that made up the material.

In the original workflow: Estimated nucleated cell counts came from reference gene primer amplification. The data were produced by immunoSEQ multiplex PCR, yet TCRdb's version contains in-frame clones alone and is incomplete. V, J and clone size are those of that table, while D and trimming were read from the DNA. The table records about 310,000 clones, around 86% of them present only once. This CDR3 spans 14 amino acids. Between the trimmed V and J ends, which lost 2 bases and 8 bases, there was a span of 15 bases. Looked up from germline, CDR1 is MDHEN and CDR2 is SYDVKM. This clonotype was sampled from a man aged 50 to 59 with active or convalescent COVID-19. The V and J genes are TRBV28 and TRBJ1-2, with D unclear. Source material: peripheral blood. The CDR3 DNA reads TGTGCCAGCAGTTTACATAACAGCGGACTCGGCTACACCTTC. It encodes CASSLHNSGLGYTF.